This T cell receptor (beta chain) was retrieved from a study of beta chain features in type 1 diabetes. Study summary: Sorted cells, 107,917,701 in number, were examined across all samples. Broader study findings: When cDNA is sequenced, cells with high TCR expression could be over-represented.

This clone was found a few times. Its antigen is unidentified. CDR1 is SGDLS and CDR2 is YYNGEE in the germline V gene. CDR3 size: 14 residues. V was cut by 3 bases and J by 3 bases, with 12 bases left in between. cDNA synthesis used the whole RNA isolate, giving expressed TCRB sequences. Profiling relied on immunoSEQ multiplex PCR, and the TCRdb table lists in-frame clones only, not all of them. Of 350,000 or so clones listed, around a fifth are singletons. The origin of this receptor is a young woman in good health. The sequenced sample was naive CD4+ T cells from blood. The genes are TRBV9 and TRBJ1-1; D is possibly TRBD1 (6 bases). CDR3: CASSGGQVDTEAFF. CDR3 sequence (DNA): TGTGCCAGCAGCGGGGGGCAGGTGGACACTGAAGCTTTCTTT.